This T cell receptor (beta chain) came from a study of human T cells and chemical hapten exposure. Trimming took 5 bases from V and 2 from J; bases not matched to a gene: 7. In germline, CDR1 is SGHDT, CDR2 YYEEEE. This CDR3 is built from 17 residues. Via MiXCR, TCRdb re-called the RACE reads, giving one row per CDR3 protein. This sample has about 290,000 distinct CDR3 sequences, with approximately 8% found just once. Documented time point: pre-sensitization, week 0. Stated treatment: therapeutic diphenylcyclopropenone sensitization with weekly scalp DPC. The chain has TRBV5-6 and TRBJ2-1; 13 bases line up with TRBD2. The starting material was whole blood, obtained in connection with sensitization to the hapten diphenylcyclopropenone (DPC). This clonotype originated in a man between 18 and 35 years old with alopecia areata. Some clones in this sample may be carry-over from other donors' samples. The CDR3 is CASSHGTSGAAYNEQFF. The CDR3 bases are TGTGCCAGCAGTCATGGGACTAGCGGGGCCGCCTACAATGAGCAGTTCTTC.